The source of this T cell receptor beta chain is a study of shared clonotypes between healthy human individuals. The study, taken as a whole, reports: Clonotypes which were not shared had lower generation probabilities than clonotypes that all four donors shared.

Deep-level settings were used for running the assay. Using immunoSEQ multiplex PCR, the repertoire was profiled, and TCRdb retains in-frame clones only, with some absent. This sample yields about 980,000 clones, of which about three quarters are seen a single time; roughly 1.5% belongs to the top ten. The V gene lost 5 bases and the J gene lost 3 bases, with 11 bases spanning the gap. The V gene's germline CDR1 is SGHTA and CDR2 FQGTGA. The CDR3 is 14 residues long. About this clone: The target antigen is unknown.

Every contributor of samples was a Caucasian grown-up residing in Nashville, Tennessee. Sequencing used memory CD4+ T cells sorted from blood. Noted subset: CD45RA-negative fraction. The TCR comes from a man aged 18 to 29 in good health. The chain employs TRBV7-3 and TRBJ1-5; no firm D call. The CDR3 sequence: CASSAGSFNQPQHF. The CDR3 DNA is TGTGCCAGCAGCGCCGGGTCGTTCAATCAGCCCCAGCATTTT.